Sequencing of this T cell receptor beta chain was carried out in a study of T cell repertoires in cytomegalovirus infection. Whole-study context: The public TCR beta signatures pointed to both CMV infection and matching HLA type. Whole-study findings and limits: CMV carriers having the relevant HLA were flagged by cumulative public TCR beta family frequency. The study found HLA-C-restricted CMV-specific TCR beta clonotypes dominating the ex vivo response.

Germline assignment: CDR1 MNHEY and CDR2 SMNVEV (reference sequence). V was trimmed by 2 bases and J by 1 base, leaving 11 bases between them. The length of the CDR3 is 15 residues. TCRdb reprocessed the reads via MiXCR and lists one record per CDR3 protein. The sample shows 500,000 to 600,000 distinct CDR3 sequences, approximately 16% of them seen only once. This clonotype has a count of ten or more. Its matching antigen is unknown. The specimen was CD8+ T cells from PBMCs. This chain uses TRBV27 with TRBJ1-1; D gene ambiguous. The receptor comes from a human donor in good health (CMV status not recorded). Some clones in this sample may be carry-over from other donors' samples. The CDR3 region is CASSLKAVRNTEAFF. As DNA, the CDR3 is TGTGCCAGCAGTTTAAAGGCTGTCCGGAACACTGAAGCTTTCTTT.